A single sample gave rise to the 5 T cell receptor beta chains below, sequenced in a study of cytomegalovirus exposure and HLA in healthy donors. In the PCR, 60 Vbeta and 13 Jbeta primers were used. The assay was immunoSEQ multiplex PCR, and TCRdb's table has in-frame clones only and misses some. This listing includes 75,000 to 90,000 clones. Sequenced: PBMCs. The receptors come from a woman aged 55-75 years in good health and CMV-seronegative.

This rearrangement joins TRBV30 to TRBJ2-7; a weak D match, TRBD1 (6 bases). CDR3 size: 12 residues. In germline, CDR1 is GTSNPN, CDR2 SVGIG (reference sequence). V gave up 5 bases and J gave up 3 bases, with 11 bases separating them. CDR3 DNA sequence: TGTGCCTGGGGCCGGGACAACTACGAGCAGTACTTC. Amino acid sequence: CAWGRDNYEQYF. The full variable domain, its missing parts supplied by reference TRBV30 and TRBJ2-7, is SQTIHQWPATLVQPVGSPLSLECTVEGTSNPNLYWYRQAAGRGLQLLFYSVGIGQISSEVPQNLSASRPQDRQFILSSKKLLLSDSGFYLCAWGRDNYEQYFGPGTRLTVT.

This rearrangement joins TRBV28 to TRBJ2-7; weak D call: TRBD1 (6 bases). CDR1 and CDR2 from the germline V gene are MDHEN and SYDVKM. CDR3 size: 13 residues. Trimming took off 10 bases at V and 5 bases at J, with 18 bases between the two ends. The CDR3 reads CATRSGAPDEQYF. For the CDR3, the DNA is TGTGCCACCAGGTCAGGGGCCCCTGACGAGCAGTACTTC. Full variable domain (missing parts from reference TRBV28 and TRBJ2-7): DVKVTQSSRYLVKRTGEKVFLECVQDMDHENMFWYRQDPGLGLRLIYFSYDVKMKEKGDIPEGYSVSREKKERFSLILESASTNQTSMYLCATRSGAPDEQYFGPGTRLTVT.

The V call is TRBV19, the J call TRBJ2-7; a possible D gene is TRBD2 (6 bases). The germline gives CDR1 LNHDA, CDR2 SQIVND (reference sequence). V lost 5 bases and J lost 3, with 11 bases in between. The CDR3 is 13 residues long. CDR3 region: CASSAGISYEQYF. The CDR3 region has the DNA TGTGCCAGTAGTGCGGGGATCAGCTACGAGCAGTACTTC.

This chain connects TRBV7-2 to TRBJ2-3, with TRBD2 as a possible D gene (7 bases). V gave up 7 bases and J gave up 2 bases, with 22 bases separating them. Germline V lookup: CDR1 SGHTA, CDR2 FQGNSA. The CDR3 has 17 residues. This CDR3 is CASIRLGGGGPTDTQYF. CDR3 DNA: TGTGCCAGCATCCGCCTCGGGGGCGGGGGCCCCACAGATACGCAGTATTTT.

The gene calls are TRBV27 and TRBJ2-1, with 9 bases aligning to TRBD2. Germline CDR1 is MNHEY and CDR2 is SMNVEV (reference sequence). V was clipped by 5 bases and J by 6 bases; unmatched bases: 8. The CDR3 loop spans 15 amino acids. Here the CDR3 reads CASSLSGSRVNEQFF. As DNA, the CDR3 is TGTGCCAGCAGTCTTAGCGGGAGTAGGGTCAATGAGCAGTTCTTC.